These 4 T cell receptor beta chains were sequenced from one sample in a study of T cell responses to AZD1222 COVID-19 vaccine. The table came from immunoSEQ multiplex PCR; TCRdb's copy has only in-frame clones and leaves some out. The table records 150,000 to 200,000 clones, around 92% of them present only once. Material: peripheral blood, obtained on day 0 of AZD1222 vaccination. The receptors stem from an adult in good health.

The genes are TRBV4-1 and TRBJ1-2; D is unclear. The CDR3 totals 14 residues. Looked up from germline, CDR1 is MGHRA and CDR2 is YSYEKL. Trimming took 0 bases from V and 7 from J, leaving 12 bases between them. The CDR3 DNA reads TGCGCCAGCAGCCAAGATCCTCATCTACTTGGCTACACCTTC. This gives the protein CASSQDPHLLGYTF.

This clone was detected once. V is TRBV5-5 and J is TRBJ1-2; D remains ambiguous. The germline gives CDR1 SGHKS, CDR2 YYEKEE (reference sequence). The CDR3 runs to 15 residues. Trimming removed 2 bases from V and 4 bases from J, with 15 bases in between. The DNA for the CDR3 is TGTGCCAGCAGCTTAGAGGCGGGGAGATCCTATGGCTACACCTTC. Amino acid sequence: CASSLEAGRSYGYTF.

This sequence joins TRBV28 and TRBJ2-3; tentatively, D is TRBD1 (5 bases). Trimming shortened V by 2 bases and J by 3 bases, and 21 bases separated the two germline ends. Germline lookup yields CDR1 MDHEN and CDR2 SYDVKM. The CDR3 has 18 residues. The CDR3 DNA reads TGTGCCAGCAGTTTAGGCTACAGGTCGAGTATGGGAACAGATACGCAGTATTTT. It codes for CASSLGYRSSMGTDTQYF.

This sequence joins TRBV9 and TRBJ2-1; D is unclear. Trimming shortened V by 3 bases and J by 0 bases, and 10 bases separated the two germline ends. Germline loops: CDR1 SGDLS, CDR2 YYNGEE. CDR3 length equals 15 residues. Written as DNA, the CDR3 is TGTGCCAGCAGCGGTACTTCTTCCTCCTACAATGAGCAGTTCTTC. It yields the protein CASSGTSSSYNEQFF.